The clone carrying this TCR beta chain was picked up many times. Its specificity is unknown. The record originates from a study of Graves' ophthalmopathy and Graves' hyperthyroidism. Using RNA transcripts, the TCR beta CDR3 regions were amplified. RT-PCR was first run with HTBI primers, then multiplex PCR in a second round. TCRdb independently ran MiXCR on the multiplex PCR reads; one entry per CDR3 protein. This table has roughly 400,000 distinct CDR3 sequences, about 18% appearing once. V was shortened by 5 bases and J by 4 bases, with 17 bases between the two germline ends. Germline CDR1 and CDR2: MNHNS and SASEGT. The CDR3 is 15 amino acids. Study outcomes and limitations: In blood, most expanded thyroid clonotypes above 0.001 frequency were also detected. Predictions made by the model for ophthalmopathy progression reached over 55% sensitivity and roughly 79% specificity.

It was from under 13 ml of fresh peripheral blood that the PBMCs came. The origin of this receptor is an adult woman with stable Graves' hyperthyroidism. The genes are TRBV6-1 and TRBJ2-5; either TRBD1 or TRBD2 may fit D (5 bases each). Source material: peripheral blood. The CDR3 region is CASSIFRGVGETQYF. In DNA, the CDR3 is TGTGCCAGCAGTATTTTCAGAGGGGTTGGAGAGACCCAGTACTTC.